This passage covers 14 T cell receptor beta chains from one sample sequenced in a study of stem cell transplantation in POMP-related autoinflammatory disease (dated by TCRdb to about 2021). The sample's time point label, in plain terms: before hematopoietic stem cell transplant. Libraries were prepared through the immunoSEQ multiplex PCR assay. TCRdb took this table from immuneACCESS and kept in-frame rearrangements with V and J called. Such tables lack part of the clones; where checked against another copy, unresolved V genes explain under half of the gap, and the rest is unexplained. For this sample there are 30,000 or so clones; around 88% appear just once. The leading ten clones occupy 0.7% to 0.9% of the sample. The sequenced sample was CD4+ T cells from PBMCs, obtained before stem cell transplantation. The receptor source for this set is a human donor with POMP-related autoinflammation and immune dysregulation (PRAID).

About this clone: At the DNA level, this CDR3 is encoded by other sequences in the same sample as well. The rearrangement joins TRBV28 to TRBJ2-5; TRBD2 might be the D (5 bases). V gave up 2 bases and J gave up 2 bases, with 6 bases separating them. This CDR3 comprises 13 residues. In germline, CDR1 is MDHEN, CDR2 SYDVKM. CDR3 bases: TGTGCCAGCAGTTTAGGCGGGCAAGAGACCCAGTACTTC. Its protein is CASSLGGQETQYF.

The chain joins TRBV9 to TRBJ2-7; maybe TRBD2 (6 bases). The germline V gene has CDR1 SGDLS and CDR2 YYNGEE. Trimming removed 0 bases at V and 3 bases at J, with 13 bases between. This CDR3 is 15 amino acids long. The CDR3 sequence: CASSVDLRGDYEQYF. CDR3 nucleotides: TGTGCCAGCAGCGTAGATCTCCGCGGGGACTACGAGCAGTACTTC. Filled out from reference TRBV9 and TRBJ2-7, the complete variable domain reads DSGVTQTPKHLITATGQRVTLRCSPRSGDLSVYWYQQSLDQGLQFLIQYYNGEERAKGNILERFSAQQFPDLHSELNLSSLELGDSALYFCASSVDLRGDYEQYFGPGTRLTVT.

The chain joins TRBV11-2 to TRBJ2-7; TRBD2 aligns across 7 bases. The CDR3 is 16 residues long. CDR1 is SGHAT and CDR2 is FQNNGV in the germline V gene. J gave up 0 bases and V 5 bases, and 10 bases lay outside the gene matches. In DNA form, the CDR3 reads TGTGCCAGCAGCCCACGGACTAGTTCTCTCTCCTACGAGCAGTACTTC. Translation: CASSPRTSSLSYEQYF.

V is TRBV27 and J is TRBJ2-2; D not resolved. There are 15 residues in the CDR3. The V end was cut by 2 bases, the J end by 5 bases, with 12 bases between. CDR1 is MNHEY, CDR2 SMNVEV, per germline (reference sequence). CDR3 protein: CASSLRRVVTGELFF. The CDR3 coding sequence is TGTGCCAGCAGTTTAAGAAGGGTCGTGACCGGGGAGCTGTTTTTT.

The chain employs TRBV4-2 and TRBJ1-3; TRBD1 matches 12 bases. Germline CDR1 reads LGHNA; CDR2 reads YNFKEQ. The J segment lost 2 bases and the V segment lost 4 bases, leaving 0 bases of the junction unmatched. The CDR3 has 15 residues. The CDR3, as DNA: TGTGCCAGCAGCCGGGACAGGGGGCCTGGAAACACCATATATTTT. Translation gives CASSRDRGPGNTIYF.

The chain combines TRBV5-1 with TRBJ1-2, with D possibly matching TRBD1 (6 bases). The V end was cut by 2 bases, the J end by 6 bases, with 11 bases between. This CDR3 comprises 13 residues. CDR1 is SGHRS and CDR2 is YFSETQ in the germline V gene. The CDR3: CASSFGSGDGYTF. The CDR3 region has the DNA TGCGCCAGCAGCTTCGGGTCAGGGGATGGCTACACCTTC.

The chain joins TRBV4-2 to TRBJ1-2; D is perhaps TRBD1 (6 bases). The ends were cut back, 0 bases at V and 2 bases at J, with 22 bases in the middle. The CDR3 covers 19 residues. The germline CDR1 and CDR2 sequences are LGHNA and YNFKEQ. The CDR3 region is CASSQDLRGHPLGNYGYTF. CDR3 nucleotide sequence: TGTGCCAGCAGCCAAGATCTTAGGGGACACCCCCTTGGAAACTATGGCTACACCTTC.

The chain carries TRBV29-1 and TRBJ2-3, with 9 bases identical to TRBD1. Germline V lookup: CDR1 SQVTM, CDR2 ANQGSEA. V lost 2 bases and J lost 2; bases outside the gene matches: 5. This CDR3 is 15 amino acids long. The CDR3, as DNA: TGCAGCGTTGAATCGACAGGGGGGTCCACAGATACGCAGTATTTT. It yields the protein CSVESTGGSTDTQYF.

The rearrangement links TRBV6-1 to TRBJ2-3, with TRBD2 matching 7 bases. Germline CDR1 reads MNHNS; CDR2 reads SASEGT. This CDR3 region has 14 residues. Trimming took 7 bases from V and 3 from J; bases not matched to a gene: 7. The DNA of the CDR3 is TGTGCCAGCACCCCTAGCGGTGGAACAGATACGCAGTATTTT. Translation: CASTPSGGTDTQYF.

CDR3: CASSLGQINQPQHF. The CDR3, as DNA: TGTGCCAGCAGTTTAGGTCAGATCAATCAGCCCCAGCATTTT. The chain combines TRBV28 with TRBJ1-5; D is uncertain. Germline CDR1 reads MDHEN; CDR2 reads SYDVKM. The CDR3 spans 14 residues. The V gene lost 2 bases and the J gene lost 3 bases, with 8 bases spanning the gap.

The V and J genes are TRBV11-1 and TRBJ2-3; D is possibly TRBD1 (6 bases). Trimming stripped 5 bases from V and 2 bases from J, with 17 bases between. This CDR3 is 16 amino acids long. Germline V gives CDR1 SGHAT, CDR2 FQDESV (reference sequence). CDR3 protein: CASSDIRQDLTDTQYF. CDR3 nucleotide sequence: TGTGCCAGCAGCGATATAAGACAGGATCTCACAGATACGCAGTATTTT. The full variable domain, in which reference TRBV11-1 and TRBJ2-3 provide the parts outside the CDR3, is EAEVAQSPRYKITEKSQAVAFWCDPISGHATLYWYRQILGQGPELLVQFQDESVVDDSQLPKDRFSAERLKGVDSTLKIQPAELGDSAMYLCASSDIRQDLTDTQYFGPGTRLTVL.

The chain is built from TRBV10-2 and TRBJ2-3; 11 nucleotides match TRBD2. The CDR3 is 16 residues long. The J segment lost 2 bases and the V segment lost 4 bases, leaving 5 bases of the junction unmatched. Looked up from germline, CDR1 is WSHSY and CDR2 is SAAADI. The CDR3 protein is CASSGLAGGFTDTQYF. The CDR3 DNA sequence: TGCGCCAGCAGTGGGCTAGCGGGGGGATTCACAGATACGCAGTATTTT.

The DNA of the CDR3 is TGTGCCAGCAGTCCCGGACAGGGAAACACCGGGGAGCTGTTTTTT. Encoded protein: CASSPGQGNTGELFF. The chain links TRBV5-4 to TRBJ2-2, with 8 bases aligning to TRBD1. The CDR3 has 15 residues. Germline values: CDR1 SGHNT, CDR2 YYREEE (reference sequence). V trimming: 5 bases; J trimming: 2 bases; junction bases outside the gene matches: 5.

This clone was found once. This chain uses TRBV5-1 with TRBJ2-7; unclear D gene. The CDR3 consists of 13 residues. Germline lookup yields CDR1 SGHRS and CDR2 YFSETQ. Deletions cut 2 bases from V and 0 bases from J, with 6 bases between. DNA of the CDR3: TGCGCCAGCAGCTTTTTAACCTCCTACGAGCAGTACTTC. Translated: CASSFLTSYEQYF.